This TCR beta chain is drawn from a study of CD8+ T cells in alopecia areata. Findings of the study overall: Researchers report lesional scalp, most notably alopecia totalis/universalis, outstripped normal scalp in clonality.

As for treatment: oral pan-JAK inhibitor, 5-10 mg twice daily. Isolation of CD4+ and CD8+ T cells from PBMCs was achieved by sorting. Concerning this clone itself: Its antigen is currently unknown.

Extraction of RNA preceded its reverse transcription into cDNA, which served as the sequencing template. Assay used: immunoSEQ multiplex PCR; TCRdb lists only in-frame clones, some missing. The sample contains 170,000 or so clones, around 50% of which appear only once. CDR3 length equals 17 residues. Germline CDR1 reads LGHNA; CDR2 reads YNFKEQ. The trim removed 3 bases at V and 0 bases at J, leaving 7 bases unmatched. This receptor was taken from a human donor with alopecia areata. The chain combines TRBV4-2 with TRBJ2-3, with TRBD2 matching over 9 bases. Sample: CD8+ T cells sorted from blood, taken at week 24, from a patient treated with tofacitinib. As DNA, the CDR3 is TGTGCCAGCAGCCATGGACTAGCGTTTGGGAGCACAGATACGCAGTATTTT. This encodes CASSHGLAFGSTDTQYF.